The T cell receptor beta chain described here comes from a study of human T cells and chemical hapten exposure. This clonotype was counted at least ten times. Time point of the sample: patch test 3, about 24 weeks after DPC sensitization. Indicated treatment: therapeutic diphenylcyclopropenone sensitization with weekly scalp DPC. For the library, individual cDNA molecules each received unique molecular identifiers. TCRdb re-called the RACE reads through MiXCR, storing one row per CDR3 protein. The sample holds tens of thousands of distinct CDR3 sequences, 9.5% to 15% seen once. V was trimmed by 6 bases and J by 1 base, leaving 6 bases between them. The CDR3 runs 13 residues.

The origin of this receptor is a man in his thirties or forties with alopecia areata. Some clones in this sample may be carry-over from other donors' samples. The chain links TRBV12-3 or TRBV12-4 to TRBJ2-2, with D unresolved. The sequencing here drew on whole blood, taken in connection with sensitization to the hapten diphenylcyclopropenone (DPC). Written as DNA, the CDR3 is TGTGCCAGCAGATCTGAGAACACCGGGGAGCTGTTTTTT. As protein: CASRSENTGELFF.